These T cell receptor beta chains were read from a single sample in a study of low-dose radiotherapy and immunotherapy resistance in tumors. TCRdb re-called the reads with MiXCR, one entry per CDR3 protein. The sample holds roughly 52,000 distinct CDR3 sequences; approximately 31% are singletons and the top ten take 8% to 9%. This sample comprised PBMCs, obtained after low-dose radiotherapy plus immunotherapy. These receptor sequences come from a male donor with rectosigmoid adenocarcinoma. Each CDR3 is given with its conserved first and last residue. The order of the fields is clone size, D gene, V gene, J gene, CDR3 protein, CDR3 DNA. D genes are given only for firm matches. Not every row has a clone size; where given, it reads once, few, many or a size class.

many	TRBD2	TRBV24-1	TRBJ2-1	CATSDWSGSIGYNEQFF	TGTGCCACCAGTGATTGGAGCGGGAGTATCGGGTACAATGAGCAGTTCTTC
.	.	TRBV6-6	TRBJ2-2	CASSQQDFQPGELFF	TGTGCCAGCAGTCAACAGGACTTTCAACCCGGGGAGCTGTTTTTT
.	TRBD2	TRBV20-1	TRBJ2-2	CSAAGTSGTGELFF	TGCAGTGCAGCCGGGACTAGCGGGACCGGGGAGCTGTTTTTT
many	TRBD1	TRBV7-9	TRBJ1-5	CASSGGTGAQPQHF	TGTGCCAGCAGCGGGGGGACAGGGGCTCAGCCCCAGCATTTT
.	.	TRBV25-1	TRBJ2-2	CASGINTGELFF	TGTGCCAGCGGCATTAATACCGGGGAGCTGTTTTTT
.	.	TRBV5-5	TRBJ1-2	CASSLGGQAIYGYTF	TGCGCCAGCAGCTTGGGGGGACAAGCGATCTATGGCTACACCTTC
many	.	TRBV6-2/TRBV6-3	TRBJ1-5	CASSRTSTAYSNQPQHF	TGTGCCAGCAGCCGCACTTCGACAGCTTATAGCAATCAGCCCCAGCATTTT
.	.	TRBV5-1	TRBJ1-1	CASSLESGGLNTEAFF	TGCGCCAGCAGCTTGGAAAGTGGAGGTTTGAACACTGAAGCTTTCTTT
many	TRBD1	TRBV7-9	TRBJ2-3	CASSRGQGMDTQYF	TGTGCCAGCAGCCGGGGACAGGGGATGGATACGCAGTATTTT
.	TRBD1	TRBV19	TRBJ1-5	CASSRLRTGAAGNQPQHF	TGTGCCAGTAGTAGGCTACGGACAGGGGCTGCGGGCAATCAGCCCCAGCATTTT
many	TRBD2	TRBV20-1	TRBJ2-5	CSAGGPGLEETQYF	TGCAGTGCTGGAGGGCCGGGACTAGAAGAGACCCAGTACTTC
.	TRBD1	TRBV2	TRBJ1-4	CASRDDRGREKLFF	TGTGCCAGCAGAGATGACAGGGGACGGGAAAAACTGTTTTTT
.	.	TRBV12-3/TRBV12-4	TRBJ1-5	CASSSGTHQPQHF	TGTGCCAGCAGCTCCGGGACCCATCAGCCCCAGCATTTT
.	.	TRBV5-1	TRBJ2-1	CASSLGWTEQFF	TGCGCCAGCAGCTTGGGCTGGACTGAGCAGTTCTTC
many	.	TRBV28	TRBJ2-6	CASLSTSGANVLTF	TGTGCCAGCCTGTCAACCTCTGGGGCCAACGTCCTGACTTTC
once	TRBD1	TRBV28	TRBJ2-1	CASRRQGFSYNEQFF	TGTGCCAGCAGGAGACAGGGCTTCTCCTACAATGAGCAGTTCTTC
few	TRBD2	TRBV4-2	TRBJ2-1	CASSQDYGSGSVDEQFF	TGTGCCAGCAGCCAAGATTACGGTAGCGGGAGCGTCGATGAGCAGTTCTTC
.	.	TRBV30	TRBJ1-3	CAWSVPPISGNTIYF	TGTGCCTGGAGTGTACCACCGATCTCTGGAAACACCATATATTTT
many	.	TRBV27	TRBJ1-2	CASRNLLANYGYTF	TGTGCCAGCAGGAATTTATTAGCTAACTATGGCTACACCTTC
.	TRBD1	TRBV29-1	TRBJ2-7	CSVETGTGVEQYF	TGCAGCGTTGAAACCGGGACAGGGGTAGAGCAGTACTTC
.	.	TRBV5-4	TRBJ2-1	CASSLVAASSYNEQFF	TGTGCCAGCAGCTTGGTCGCGGCCAGCTCCTACAATGAGCAGTTCTTC
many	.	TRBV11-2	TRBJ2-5	CASSLDRREETQYF	TGTGCCAGCAGCTTAGATCGGAGGGAAGAGACCCAGTACTTC
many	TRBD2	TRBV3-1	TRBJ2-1	CASSPRRGVGYNEQFF	TGTGCCAGCAGCCCCCGGCGGGGGGTGGGCTACAATGAGCAGTTCTTC
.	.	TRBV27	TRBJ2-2	CASSSYSASGLNTGELFFF	.
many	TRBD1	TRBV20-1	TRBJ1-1	CSARESTGGTEAFF	TGCAGTGCTAGAGAAAGTACAGGGGGAACTGAAGCTTTCTTT
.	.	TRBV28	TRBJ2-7	CASSFRVGRGTYEQYF	TGTGCCAGCAGTTTCCGGGTCGGAAGAGGGACCTACGAGCAGTACTTC
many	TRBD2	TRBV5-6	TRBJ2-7	CASSLLGTSGTYEQYF	TGTGCCAGCAGCTTACTGGGAACTAGCGGCACCTACGAGCAGTACTTC
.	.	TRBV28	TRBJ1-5	CASKGGSKGDQPQHF	TGTGCCAGCAAGGGCGGGTCGAAAGGCGATCAGCCCCAGCATTTT
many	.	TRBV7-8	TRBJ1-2	CASSTDRAYGYTF	TGTGCCAGCAGCACCGACAGAGCTTATGGCTACACCTTC
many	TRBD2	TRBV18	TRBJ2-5	CASSLPYGGRPETQYF	TGTGCCAGCTCACTACCATACGGCGGGAGGCCAGAGACCCAGTACTTC
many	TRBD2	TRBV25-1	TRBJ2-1	CASSETGGSYNEQFF	TGTGCCAGCAGTGAGACGGGAGGCTCCTACAATGAGCAGTTCTTC
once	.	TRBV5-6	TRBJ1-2	CASSLVRADNYGYTF	TGTGCCAGCAGCTTGGTCCGAGCAGACAACTATGGCTACACCTTC
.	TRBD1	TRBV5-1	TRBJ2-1	CASSPGTGNEQFF	TGCGCCAGCAGCCCGGGGACAGGCAATGAGCAGTTCTTC
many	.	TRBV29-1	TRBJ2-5	CSAKDSLRQETQYF	TGCAGCGCCAAAGATTCTCTTAGACAAGAGACCCAGTACTTC
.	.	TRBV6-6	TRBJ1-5	CASGYIFGTGAYNQPHHF	.
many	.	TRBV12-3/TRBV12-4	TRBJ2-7	CASSLGRAEQYF	TGTGCCAGCAGTTTAGGTAGGGCCGAGCAGTACTTC
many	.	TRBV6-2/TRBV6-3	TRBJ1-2	CASRPDGDYGYTF	TGTGCCAGCAGACCGGACGGAGACTATGGCTACACCTTC
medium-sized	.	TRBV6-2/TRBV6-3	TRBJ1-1	CASSEAINQWGRDTEAFF	TGTGCCAGCAGTGAGGCAATCAACCAGTGGGGGCGCGACACTGAAGCTTTCTTT